This T cell receptor (beta chain) originates from a study of blood T cell repertoires in COVID-19. The wider study: Spain, Italy and the United States supplied samples that represented acute and convalescent COVID-19. T cells, B-cell-depleted T cells, or PBMCs provided the cDNA or gDNA that served as material.

This CDR3 has 14 residues. V lost 4 bases and J lost 4; bases outside the gene matches: 1. Per germline, CDR1 SGHAT and CDR2 FQNNGV. The authors' processing: Amplified reference gene primers provided the basis for estimating nucleated cell counts. Libraries were prepared by immunoSEQ multiplex PCR; TCRdb keeps only in-frame clonotypes and omits some of them. V and J calls and clone size are those listed in that table; D and trimming were worked out from the DNA. Among some 320,000 clones, about 82% were seen once, and the ten largest hold more than 6%. This chain connects TRBV11-2 to TRBJ1-5; TRBD1 matches at 10 bases. This clonotype was sampled from a human donor in a cohort sampled during active COVID-19. Specimen: peripheral blood. The CDR3 DNA reads TGTGCCAGCAGCTGGGGACAGGGGAATCAGCCCCAGCATTTT. It is translated as CASSWGQGNQPQHF.